This entry describes one TCR beta chain. Its antigen is as yet unknown. Data came from immunoSEQ multiplex PCR; TCRdb stores just in-frame clones and leaves some out. The sample has approximately 150,000 clones, more than 80% seen once. The sample is drawn from a study of T cell responses to AZD1222 COVID-19 vaccine. Study-wide results and limits: The peak T cell response came first, and repertoires were sampled only after it.

This sequence originates from an adult who received the MenACWY meningococcal vaccine as a control. This sample comprised peripheral blood, obtained 28 days after the second dose of the MenACWY control vaccine.

This chain's CDR3 is CASSPTGTGSSPLHF. DNA of the CDR3: TGTGCCAGCAGCCCAACCGGGACAGGGAGTTCACCCCTCCACTTT. The chain carries TRBV11-1 and TRBJ1-6; TRBD1 matches at 9 bases. Losses at the gene ends were 5 bases for V and 9 bases for J; bases not matched to a gene: 8. Germline V gives CDR1 SGHAT, CDR2 FQDESV (reference sequence). CDR3 length: 15 amino acids.